The T cell receptor (beta chain) under discussion was sequenced for a study of T cell responses to AZD1222 COVID-19 vaccine. CDR1 is SEHNR, CDR2 FQNEAQ, per germline (reference sequence). The CDR3 runs 14 residues. Trimming at V came to 3 bases and at J to 10 bases, leaving 7 bases not matched to a gene. Measured with immunoSEQ multiplex PCR; TCRdb has only the in-frame clones, and not every one. The sample includes 250,000 to 300,000 clones, 94% of them seen just once. The sample in question was peripheral blood, obtained 28 days after the second AZD1222 dose. This clonotype was sampled from an adult who received the AZD1222 COVID-19 vaccine. V and J are TRBV7-9 and TRBJ2-3; 10 nucleotides agree with TRBD1. In nucleotides, the CDR3 is TGTGCCAGCAGCTTCACTGACAGGGGGCATGCGCAGTATTTT. This codes for CASSFTDRGHAQYF.